Each of the 27 T cell receptor beta chains below was sequenced from the same sample in a study of circulating tumor DNA in untreated peripheral T-cell lymphoma. Assay: immunoSEQ multiplex PCR; the TCRdb copy retains only in-frame clones and omits some. Of hundreds of clones listed, about 88% are singletons. Material: cell-free DNA from blood serum. The receptors stem from a human donor with peripheral T-cell lymphoma.

Here the CDR3 reads CASSDYSGRPDTQYF. CDR3 bases: TGCGCCAGCAGTGACTATAGCGGGAGGCCAGATACGCAGTATTTT. This chain links TRBV10-2 with TRBJ2-3; TRBD2 matches at 10 bases. V lost 3 bases to trimming and J lost 4 bases; unmatched junction nucleotides: 4. The V gene's germline CDR1 is WSHSY and CDR2 SAAADI. The length of the CDR3 is 15 residues.

The chain joins TRBV6-5 to TRBJ2-1, with 9 bases matching TRBD2. The ends lost 7 bases at V and 4 bases at J; junction bases unmatched: 8. The CDR3 contains 15 residues. Germline CDR1 reads MNHEY; CDR2 reads SVGAGI. The CDR3 DNA is TGTGCCAGCACAGCGGGAGGTGCCGGGTACAATGAGCAGTTCTTC. It yields the protein CASTAGGAGYNEQFF.

The gene calls are TRBV4-1 and TRBJ1-1; 7 bases line up with TRBD1. V lost 6 bases and J lost 5; bases outside the gene matches: 9. Germline CDR1 reads MGHRA; CDR2 reads YSYEKL. The CDR3 covers 14 residues. Written as DNA, the CDR3 is TGCGCCAGCAGGCTATGGGACAGACAGACTGAAGCTTTCTTT. Its translation is CASRLWDRQTEAFF.

This clone was seen only once. The rearrangement links TRBV11-2 to TRBJ2-3, with D unclear. CDR1 is SGHAT and CDR2 is FQNNGV in the germline V gene. The CDR3 runs 13 residues. The V gene lost 4 bases and the J gene lost 1 base, with 6 bases spanning the gap. The CDR3 loop reads CASSSQGTDTQYF. Here the CDR3 DNA reads TGTGCCAGCAGCTCCCAAGGCACAGATACGCAGTATTTT.

The chain joins TRBV11-3 to TRBJ2-5; 7 bases align to TRBD2. The ends lost 5 bases at V and 3 bases at J; junction bases unmatched: 6. From germline, CDR1 is SGHNT and CDR2 YENEEA. CDR3 length: 14 residues. CDR3 nucleotide sequence: TGTGCCAGCAGCCGTCCGGGGGGAGAAGAGACCCAGTACTTC. This encodes CASSRPGGEETQYF.

The chain recombines TRBV9 with TRBJ2-3; TRBD1 agrees at 8 bases. CDR3 size: 16 residues. V shed 3 bases, J shed 1 base, and the junction held 7 bases outside the gene matches. Germline CDR1 and CDR2: SGDLS and YYNGEE. CDR3 sequence (DNA): TGTGCCAGCAGCGGACAACAGGGGGTGGGCACAGATACGCAGTATTTT. Translated: CASSGQQGVGTDTQYF.

In nucleotides, the CDR3 is TGTGCCAGCAGCCCCCGGACTAGCGGGGGGACCTACGAGCAGTACTTC. Its translation: CASSPRTSGGTYEQYF. The chain couples TRBV7-8 to TRBJ2-7; 14 bases are shared with TRBD2. CDR1 is SGHVS, CDR2 FQNEAQ, per germline. The CDR3 is made up of 16 amino acids. The trim removed 5 bases at V and 2 bases at J, leaving 5 bases unmatched.

J is TRBJ2-3 and V is TRBV18; 7 bases fit TRBD2. V shed 1 base, J shed 5 bases, and the junction held 0 bases outside the gene matches. The CDR3 runs 13 residues. CDR1 is KGHSH and CDR2 is LQKENI in the germline V gene. The CDR3 nucleotides are TGTGCCAGCTCACCACGGGGGGGAGATACGCAGTATTTT. Amino acids: CASSPRGGDTQYF.

V gene TRBV19 combines with J gene TRBJ2-1, with D uncertain. The CDR3 spans 13 residues. Germline V gene sequence: CDR1 LNHDA, CDR2 SQIVND (reference sequence). Trimming pared 3 bases from V and 9 bases from J, leaving 12 bases between. The CDR3: CASSISSLGEQFF. The CDR3 DNA reads TGTGCCAGTAGTATTTCGAGTTTGGGTGAGCAGTTCTTC.

The chain couples TRBV19 to TRBJ1-5; 7 nucleotides align to TRBD1. In germline, CDR1 is LNHDA, CDR2 SQIVND (reference sequence). After removal of 5 bases from V and 5 bases from J, the junction contained 6 bases not matched to a gene. The CDR3 is 14 residues long. The CDR3 DNA is TGTGCCAGTAGTCCAACAGGGGCTTATCAGCCCCAGCATTTT. Translation gives CASSPTGAYQPQHF.

The chain joins TRBV5-1 to TRBJ2-1, with D maybe TRBD1 (6 bases). Trimming removed 1 base at V and 6 bases at J, with 11 bases between. CDR3 length equals 14 residues. The germline gives CDR1 SGHRS, CDR2 YFSETQ. CDR3 loop: CASSLPDSFNEQFF. CDR3 DNA: TGCGCCAGCAGCTTGCCGGACAGTTTCAATGAGCAGTTCTTC. Variable domain in full (rest from reference TRBV5-1 and TRBJ2-1): KAGVTQTPRYLIKTRGQQVTLSCSPISGHRSVSWYQQTPGQGLQFLFEYFSETQRNKGNFPGRFSGRQFSNSRSEMNVSTLELGDSALYLCASSLPDSFNEQFFGPGTRLTVL.

The CDR3 DNA reads TGTGCCGCGAAGGGGTCCGAACTGGGCGAGCAGTACTTC. Protein: CAAKGSELGEQYF. The V call is TRBV7-9, the J call TRBJ2-7, with a tentative D call TRBD1 (5 bases). In germline, CDR1 is SEHNR, CDR2 FQNEAQ (reference sequence). The CDR3 runs to 13 residues. Deletions cut 11 bases from V and 6 bases from J, with 20 bases between.

This clone has a single count. The rearrangement links TRBV7-6 to TRBJ2-5; D ambiguous. CDR1 and CDR2 from the germline V gene are SGHVS and FNYEAQ. With 2 bases removed from V and 4 bases from J, the gap between germline ends came to 8 bases. There are 13 residues in the CDR3. The CDR3, as DNA: TGTGCCAGCAGCTTAACACGATTAGAGACCCAGTACTTC. Its translation is CASSLTRLETQYF.

The gene calls are TRBV10-3 and TRBJ2-3; 11 bases agree with TRBD2. Trimming took 4 bases from V and 1 from J; bases not matched to a gene: 1. CDR1 and CDR2 (germline): ENHRY, SYGVKD. The CDR3 length is 15 residues. DNA of the CDR3: TGTGCCATCAGTGCGGGACTAGCGGGCACAGATACGCAGTATTTT. Amino acids: CAISAGLAGTDTQYF.

The chain employs TRBV29-1 and TRBJ2-7, with D possibly being TRBD2 (6 bases). V shed 2 bases and J shed 3 bases, with 14 bases lying between them. The CDR3 spans 14 residues. CDR1 and CDR2 from the germline V gene are SQVTM and ANQGSEA. The CDR3 loop is CSVESRGNDYEQYF. Written as DNA, the CDR3 is TGCAGCGTTGAAAGTCGCGGGAACGACTACGAGCAGTACTTC.

The chain is built from TRBV18 and TRBJ1-5; 8 bases agree with TRBD1. In germline, CDR1 is KGHSH, CDR2 LQKENI. V shed 3 bases, J shed 3 bases, and the junction held 10 bases outside the gene matches. This CDR3 has 17 amino acids. CDR3 nucleotides: TGTGCCAGCTCACCGCTCGCCCGGACAGGGCCCAATCAGCCCCAGCATTTT. It encodes CASSPLARTGPNQPQHF.

The rearrangement joins TRBV10-3 to TRBJ1-2; 8 positions match TRBD1. This CDR3 region has 14 residues. V trimming: 5 bases; J trimming: 6 bases; junction bases outside the gene matches: 8. Germline-derived CDR1 and CDR2 are ENHRY and SYGVKD. This CDR3 reads CAISPTGAIDGYTF. For the CDR3, the DNA is TGTGCCATCAGTCCGACAGGGGCGATTGATGGCTACACCTTC.

This clone was seen only a few times. This chain uses TRBV5-5 with TRBJ2-7; TRBD1 aligns across 9 bases. The CDR3 covers 14 residues. Trimming took 4 bases from V and 3 from J; bases not matched to a gene: 5. Germline CDR1 is SGHKS and CDR2 is YYEKEE (reference sequence). The CDR3 loop reads CASSGRDRVYEQYF. Here the CDR3 DNA reads TGTGCCAGCAGCGGCCGGGACAGGGTCTACGAGCAGTACTTC.

V gene TRBV5-1 combines with J gene TRBJ2-3, with 11 bases identical to TRBD2. Germline CDR1 reads SGHRS; CDR2 reads YFSETQ. After removal of 4 bases from V and 2 bases from J, the junction contained 6 bases not matched to a gene. The CDR3 has 16 amino acids. CDR3 nucleotide sequence: TGCGCCAGCAGCGGGCGACTAGCGGGAAACACAGATACGCAGTATTTT. It encodes CASSGRLAGNTDTQYF.

The V gene is TRBV6-1, the J gene TRBJ1-2; D is undetermined. Germline CDR1 MNHNS, CDR2 SASEGT. Trimming stripped 5 bases from V and 1 base from J, with 14 bases between. The CDR3 has 15 residues. The CDR3 nucleotides are TGTGCCAGCAGTTTAAGAGGGTCATATAACTATGGCTACACCTTC. Protein sequence: CASSLRGSYNYGYTF.

This chain uses TRBV6-4 with TRBJ1-2; the D is unclear. Germline assignment: CDR1 MRHNA and CDR2 SNTAGT. The CDR3 runs to 15 residues. Trimming removed 5 bases at V and 1 base at J, with 14 bases between. CDR3 residues: CASSLRGSYNYGYTF. For the CDR3, the DNA is TGTGCCAGCAGTTTAAGAGGGTCATATAACTATGGCTACACCTTC.

This rearrangement joins TRBV7-9 to TRBJ2-1; 7 nucleotides match TRBD1. The CDR3 sequence is 15 residues long. Germline V gives CDR1 SEHNR, CDR2 FQNEAQ (reference sequence). The junction had 17 bases not matched to a gene; V was cut back by 3 bases and J by 15 bases. The CDR3 is CASSFLTGHVLVLFF. In nucleotides, the CDR3 is TGTGCCAGCAGCTTTCTGACAGGGCACGTTTTAGTGCTGTTCTTC.

CDR3 nucleotides: TGCAGCGTAAGCACAGGGACGTTCGGCTATGGCTACACCTTC. Translating it yields CSVSTGTFGYGYTF. The V and J genes are TRBV29-1 and TRBJ1-2, with D possibly matching TRBD1 (6 bases). Between the trimmed V and J ends, which lost 6 bases and 4 bases, there was a span of 18 bases. Germline values: CDR1 SQVTM, CDR2 ANQGSEA. The CDR3 runs 14 residues. Together with reference TRBV29-1 and TRBJ1-2, the CDR3 gives the full variable domain: SAVISQKPSRDICQRGTSLTIQCQVDSQVTMMFWYRQQPGQSLTLIATANQGSEATYESGFVIDKFPISRPNLTFSTLTVSNMSPEDSSIYLCSVSTGTFGYGYTFGSGTRLTVV.

The rearrangement joins TRBV2 to TRBJ1-2; no reliable D call. Germline CDR1 is SNHLY and CDR2 is FYNNEI. The CDR3 is 13 amino acids. The germline V and J ends were trimmed by 3 bases and 2 bases, with 7 bases remaining between them. As DNA, the CDR3 is TGTGCCAGCAGTGAGAGGCCCAACTATGGCTACACCTTC. Its translation: CASSERPNYGYTF.

The chain couples TRBV27 to TRBJ2-5, with D unclear. The CDR3 spans 11 residues. Germline V lookup: CDR1 MNHEY, CDR2 SMNVEV (reference sequence). The V end was cut by 6 bases, the J end by 5 bases, with 7 bases between. The CDR3 DNA follows: TGTGCCAGCAGCAATTTGGAGACCCAGTACTTC. Its translation is CASSNLETQYF.

This chain joins TRBV5-1 and TRBJ2-5, with D tentatively TRBD2 (6 bases). The V end was cut by 7 bases, the J end by 2 bases, with 15 bases between. Germline CDR1 is SGHRS and CDR2 is YFSETQ. The CDR3 loop spans 14 amino acids. The CDR3 is CASSPRGTQETQYF. Here the CDR3 DNA reads TGCGCCAGCTCACCTAGAGGGACTCAAGAGACCCAGTACTTC.

The V call is TRBV27, the J call TRBJ2-7; 11 nucleotides line up with TRBD2. CDR3 size: 13 residues. Trimming cost V 6 bases and J 7 bases; bases outside gene matches: 5. CDR1 and CDR2 from the germline V gene are MNHEY and SMNVEV (reference sequence). CDR3 DNA sequence: TGTGCCAGCAGCAAACTAGCGGGAGAGGAGCAGTACTTC. Encoded protein: CASSKLAGEEQYF.